What follows are 32 T cell receptor beta chains derived from one specimen sequenced in a study of human T cells and chemical hapten exposure (dated by TCRdb to about 2021). The time point label for this specimen denotes: pre-sensitization, week 0. The meaning of the sample's treatment or condition label: therapeutic diphenylcyclopropenone sensitization with weekly scalp DPC. The library came from RACE. Instrument used: NextSeq 500. In TCRdb, the public reads were trimmed at Q25 with fastp and aligned with MiXCR, with productive beta chains retained. Rows merge per CDR3 protein into single entries with the most common DNA and genes. This sample holds about 380,000 distinct CDR3 sequences; 4% to 6% were observed only once. The top ten clonotypes cover 2.6% of the sample. The sequenced sample was whole blood, obtained in connection with sensitization to the hapten diphenylcyclopropenone (DPC). Source of these receptors: a woman in her fifties or sixties with alopecia areata. Some clones in this sample may be carry-over from other donors' samples.

This clonotype has ten or more counts. The chain recombines TRBV6-1 with TRBJ2-7, with D possibly matching TRBD1 (5 bases). The CDR3 spans 13 residues. The germline gives CDR1 MNHNS, CDR2 SASEGT. V gave up 7 bases and J gave up 2 bases, with 12 bases separating them. The CDR3 DNA reads as TGTGCCAGCAAGCAGGGTCCCGCCTACGAGCAGTACTTC. Protein product: CASKQGPAYEQYF.

V is TRBV5-4 and J is TRBJ1-6; perhaps TRBD1 as D (6 bases). V lost 4 bases to trimming and J lost 8 bases, with 7 bases between them. The germline V gene encodes CDR1 SGHNT and CDR2 YYREEE (reference sequence). This CDR3 region has 12 residues. For the CDR3, the DNA is TGTGCCAGCAGCAACAGGGATTCACCCCTCCACTTT. Translation gives CASSNRDSPLHF.

This clonotype was detected many times. The genes are TRBV20-1 and TRBJ2-3, with TRBD2 matching 12 bases. Per the germline V gene, CDR1 is DFQATT and CDR2 is SNEGSKA (reference sequence). After removal of 4 bases from V and 1 base from J, the junction contained 12 bases not matched to a gene. The CDR3 loop spans 18 amino acids. The DNA for the CDR3 is TGCAGTGCTATCGTTCTAGCGGGAGGGGGGGCTGGCACAGATACGCAGTATTTT. Its protein product is CSAIVLAGGGAGTDTQYF.

This clonotype was counted ten times or more. The chain employs TRBV5-1 and TRBJ2-1, with TRBD1 identical over 12 bases. The V gene's germline CDR1 is SGHRS and CDR2 YFSETQ. The V and J ends lost 4 bases and 8 bases, in that order; junction bases with no gene match: 22. The CDR3 loop spans 20 amino acids. Here the CDR3 DNA reads TGCGCCAGCAGCCCGGGGACAGGGGGCGGCGCGGGGACATTCATTCATGAGCAGTTCTTC. Protein product: CASSPGTGGGAGTFIHEQFF.

This clonotype was seen at least ten times. V gene TRBV4-3 combines with J gene TRBJ2-1; D remains unclear. This CDR3 is built from 15 residues. Trimming removed 0 bases from V and 6 bases from J, with 12 bases in between. Germline V gene lookup returns CDR1 LGHNA and CDR2 YSLEER. For the CDR3, the DNA is TGCGCCAGCAGCCAAGATCTCGGCGGATTCAATGAGCAGTTCTTC. Translated, it gives CASSQDLGGFNEQFF.

Many counts were recorded for this clonotype. The J gene is TRBJ2-7, the V gene TRBV7-9; 11 bases match TRBD2. Germline assignment: CDR1 SEHNR and CDR2 FQNEAQ (reference sequence). This CDR3 is built from 15 residues. J was trimmed by 6 bases and V by 5 bases; bases with no gene match: 9. The CDR3 nucleotides are TGTGCCAGCAGCCCAGGGTCTCTAGCGGGGGGCGAGCAGTACTTC. Translated: CASSPGSLAGGEQYF.

In this sample, this clonotype turned up many times. The rearrangement joins TRBV9 to TRBJ2-7, with D possibly being TRBD1 (6 bases). CDR3 size: 14 residues. V shed 3 bases and J shed 2 bases, with 12 bases lying between them. The germline V gene encodes CDR1 SGDLS and CDR2 YYNGEE. This CDR3 is CASSARQDPYEQYF. CDR3 sequence (DNA): TGTGCCAGCAGCGCCCGACAGGACCCCTACGAGCAGTACTTC.

This clonotype was detected a few times. V is TRBV3-1 and J is TRBJ2-2; 14 nucleotides agree with TRBD2. CDR3 length: 17 amino acids. The germline V gene has CDR1 LGHDT and CDR2 YNNKEL (reference sequence). V lost 6 bases, J lost 4 bases, and 7 bases stayed unmatched. The CDR3 nucleotides are TGTGCCAGCAGGGCACCGGGACTAGCGGGAGTCACCGGGGAGCTGTTTTTT. Its protein product is CASRAPGLAGVTGELFF.

This clonotype was seen at least ten times. The chain employs TRBV2 and TRBJ1-5; a weak D match, TRBD1 (6 bases). The CDR3 loop spans 14 amino acids. Trimming took off 8 bases at V and 4 bases at J, with 15 bases between the two ends. CDR1 is SNHLY, CDR2 FYNNEI, per germline. CDR3 DNA sequence: TGTGCCAGCGCCTCTGATGGACAGAATCAGCCCCAGCATTTT. This translates into CASASDGQNQPQHF.

This clonotype showed up just a few times. The chain joins TRBV5-5 to TRBJ2-3; 10 bases align to TRBD1. Per the germline V gene, CDR1 is SGHKS and CDR2 is YYEKEE (reference sequence). Trimming cost V 5 bases and J 0 bases; bases outside gene matches: 12. CDR3 length: 18 residues. The CDR3 bases are TGTGCCAGCAGGCCCGGGACAGGGGTGTCGTCTAGCACAGATACGCAGTATTTT. Translating it yields CASRPGTGVSSSTDTQYF.

The rearrangement links TRBV6-1 to TRBJ2-3; D could derive from TRBD1 or TRBD2 (5 bases each). V gave up 9 bases and J gave up 4 bases, with 14 bases separating them. The CDR3 is 13 residues long. Germline CDR1 MNHNS, CDR2 SASEGT. CDR3 region: CARGTALADTQYF. CDR3 DNA sequence: TGTGCCAGGGGGACGGCACTAGCAGATACGCAGTATTTT.

In this sample, this clonotype turned up a few times. The V and J genes are TRBV12-3 or TRBV12-4 and TRBJ2-3; weak D call: TRBD1 (5 bases). This CDR3 region has 12 residues. Deletions cut 7 bases from V and 4 bases from J, with 9 bases between. The CDR3 spells CASNQGADTQYF. The CDR3 DNA reads TGTGCCAGCAATCAGGGTGCAGATACGCAGTATTTT.

The table lists this clonotype with many counts. The chain employs TRBV12-3 or TRBV12-4 and TRBJ1-5; D not resolved. Trimming cost V 3 bases and J 6 bases, with 9 bases left between them. The length of the CDR3 is 13 residues. In DNA form, the CDR3 reads TGTGCCAGCAGTTTTTCTGATAGTCAGCCCCAGCATTTT. Its translation is CASSFSDSQPQHF.

This clonotype was seen many times. The gene calls are TRBV20-1 and TRBJ2-1, with 7 bases fitting TRBD2. Per the germline V gene, CDR1 is DFQATT and CDR2 is SNEGSKA (reference sequence). The junction had 1 base not matched to a gene; V was cut back by 3 bases and J by 2 bases. This CDR3 comprises 13 residues. CDR3 DNA sequence: TGCAGTGCTAGGGGGACTACCTACAATGAGCAGTTCTTC. This sequence encodes CSARGTTYNEQFF.

Many counts were recorded for this clonotype. This sequence joins TRBV6-5 and TRBJ2-7; D might be TRBD1 (6 bases). Trimming took 11 bases from V and 3 from J, leaving 17 bases between them. The germline gives CDR1 MNHEY, CDR2 SVGAGI. This CDR3 is 13 amino acids long. CDR3 bases: TGTGCCGCCTGGTCAGGGGTAAGCTACGAGCAGTACTTC. Translating it yields CAAWSGVSYEQYF.

Only a few counts were recorded for this clonotype. The V gene is TRBV13, the J gene TRBJ2-5; a weak D match, TRBD1 (6 bases). Trimming removed 2 bases from V and 8 bases from J, with 15 bases in between. Germline CDR1 is PRHDT and CDR2 is FYEKMQ (reference sequence). This CDR3 comprises 14 residues. The CDR3 is CASSLWDTGVTQYF. The CDR3, as DNA: TGTGCCAGCAGCTTATGGGACACTGGGGTCACCCAGTACTTC.

This clonotype was counted many times. The V call is TRBV5-1, the J call TRBJ2-3, with D maybe TRBD1 (6 bases). The CDR3 totals 17 residues. Per the germline V gene, CDR1 is SGHRS and CDR2 is YFSETQ. V lost 1 base, J lost 1 base, and 16 bases lay in between. The CDR3: CASSLRTAAKGTDTQYF. The CDR3 nucleotides are TGCGCCAGCAGCTTGAGGACAGCTGCAAAGGGCACAGATACGCAGTATTTT.

In its sample, this clonotype was seen a few times. The chain couples TRBV29-1 to TRBJ1-1, with no clear D. This CDR3 region has 11 residues. Germline V gene sequence: CDR1 SQVTM, CDR2 ANQGSEA. V was clipped by 4 bases and J by 4 bases, with 7 bases between them. For the CDR3, the DNA is TGCAGCGTTGGAGCTAGCACTGAAGCTTTCTTT. Protein product: CSVGASTEAFF.

V is TRBV10-3 and J is TRBJ1-1; 7 nucleotides agree with TRBD1. CDR1 is ENHRY, CDR2 SYGVKD, per germline. This CDR3 has 14 amino acids. The V gene end was trimmed by 4 bases and the J gene end by 4 bases; junction bases not matched to a gene: 6. The CDR3 region is CAISGQGSATEAFF. The CDR3 DNA is TGTGCCATCAGTGGACAGGGTTCAGCCACTGAAGCTTTCTTT.

V gene TRBV10-2 combines with J gene TRBJ2-3; 8 bases agree with TRBD2. Germline V lookup: CDR1 WSHSY, CDR2 SAAADI. This CDR3 spans 15 amino acids. V gave up 5 bases and J gave up 5 bases; unmatched junction bases: 9. This CDR3 reads CASSHDGGARDTQYF. CDR3 bases: TGCGCCAGCAGTCATGACGGGGGGGCCAGAGATACGCAGTATTTT.

On this clonotype itself: Being one base from a much bigger clone, this may be a read error. The CDR3 sequence: CASSPPGHPNEKLFF. Written as DNA, the CDR3 is TGTGCCAGCAGTCCTCCGGGACATCCTAATGAAAAACTGTTTTTT. The J gene is TRBJ1-4, the V gene TRBV6-6; TRBD1 might be the D (6 bases). The CDR3 totals 15 residues. With 5 bases removed from V and 3 bases from J, the gap between germline ends came to 13 bases. Germline assignment: CDR1 MNHNY and CDR2 SVGAGI (reference sequence).

A note on this clonotype: This likely comes from a read error, as the CDR3 has no conserved phenylalanine or tryptophan at its end. This sequence joins TRBV11-2 and TRBJ2-1; 8 nucleotides agree with TRBD2. The CDR3 is 15 amino acids. V lost 1 base and J lost 7; bases outside the gene matches: 6. Germline lookup yields CDR1 SGHAT and CDR2 FQNNGV. The CDR3 bases are TGTGCCAGCAGCTTAGTCTTTGCTAGCGGGAATGAGCAGTTCTAC. This codes for CASSLVFASGNEQFY.

In its sample, this clonotype was seen a few times. The chain combines TRBV3-1 with TRBJ1-1; D gene uncertain. V lost 4 bases to trimming and J lost 7 bases, with 13 bases between them. CDR3 size: 13 residues. Germline lookup yields CDR1 LGHDT and CDR2 YNNKEL (reference sequence). CDR3 loop: CASSRAPGLEAFF. The CDR3 coding sequence is TGTGCCAGCAGCCGGGCCCCGGGCCTTGAAGCTTTCTTT.

This clonotype was recorded at least ten times. The V and J genes are TRBV5-5 and TRBJ1-5; 10 positions agree with TRBD1. CDR1 and CDR2 from the germline V gene are SGHKS and YYEKEE (reference sequence). This CDR3 is 16 amino acids long. Unmatched junction bases numbered 7, after V lost 0 bases and J lost 7 bases. In DNA, the CDR3 is TGTGCCAGCAGCTTGGCGGGACAGGGGTTCATCCAGCCCCAGCATTTT. Translated, it gives CASSLAGQGFIQPQHF.

This clonotype was counted many times. The chain is built from TRBV28 and TRBJ2-4, with 8 bases that match TRBD2. Germline CDR1 MDHEN, CDR2 SYDVKM. Germline trimming cut 5 bases from V and 1 base from J; bases unmatched to any gene: 10. The CDR3 runs to 17 residues. In DNA form, the CDR3 reads TGTGCCAGCAGTCTGGGCGGGGGGTTTAAGGCCAAAAACATTCAGTACTTC. Amino acid sequence: CASSLGGGFKAKNIQYF.

This clonotype was detected many times. The chain has TRBV15 and TRBJ2-3; 11 bases line up with TRBD2. In germline, CDR1 is LNHNV, CDR2 YYDKDF (reference sequence). The CDR3 has 19 amino acids. V shed 2 bases, J shed 6 bases, and the junction held 16 bases outside the gene matches. The CDR3 DNA reads TGTGCCACCAGCAGACCTGTAGTGAGGGTAGCGGGGGGGCCTGATACGCAGTATTTT. This codes for CATSRPVVRVAGGPDTQYF.

This clonotype appeared a single time. This chain links TRBV29-1 with TRBJ1-4, with 10 bases fitting TRBD1. The CDR3 runs 17 residues. From germline, CDR1 is SQVTM and CDR2 ANQGSEA. CDR3 coding DNA: TGCAGTTGCGCGCGGGACAGGGGCTGGGTGACTGAGGGAAAACTGTTTTTT. Its translation: CSCARDRGWVTEGKLFF.

This clonotype turned up a few times. V gene TRBV12-3 or TRBV12-4 combines with J gene TRBJ2-1, with a possible D match to TRBD1 (5 bases). V dropped 6 bases and J dropped 6 bases, with 12 bases sitting between them. The CDR3 is made up of 13 amino acids. The CDR3 nucleotides read TGTGCCAGCAGGTTATGGGGCCCCAATGAGCAGTTCTTC. Translated, it gives CASRLWGPNEQFF.

This clonotype appeared many times. The V and J genes are TRBV6-5 and TRBJ2-3; D possibly corresponds to TRBD1 (6 bases). The germline gives CDR1 MNHEY, CDR2 SVGAGI. V dropped 8 bases and J dropped 0 bases, with 21 bases sitting between them. The CDR3 runs to 17 residues. For the CDR3, the DNA is TGTGCCAGCTTGAAACGATTGAGACAGGCCAGCACAGATACGCAGTATTTT. Protein: CASLKRLRQASTDTQYF.

This sequence joins TRBV3-1 and TRBJ1-6; D is ambiguous. This CDR3 spans 14 amino acids. Trimming stripped 4 bases from V and 7 bases from J, with 11 bases between. Germline V gene data show CDR1 as LGHDT and CDR2 as YNNKEL (reference sequence). In DNA form, the CDR3 reads TGTGCCAGCAGCCTTGTGGAGGGAAATTCACCCCTCCACTTT. Residues: CASSLVEGNSPLHF.

This clonotype was picked up many times. The chain combines TRBV6-5 with TRBJ1-4; 9 bases match TRBD1. Losses at the gene ends were 6 bases for V and 6 bases for J; bases not matched to a gene: 11. Germline V gene sequence: CDR1 MNHEY, CDR2 SVGAGI. This CDR3 comprises 16 residues. CDR3 bases: TGTGCCAGCAGATCCGGACAGGGGAGCAGATATGAAAAACTGTTTTTT. Its protein product is CASRSGQGSRYEKLFF.

The chain carries TRBV6-5 and TRBJ1-6; 8 nucleotides agree with TRBD1. J lost 9 bases, V lost 5 bases, and 15 bases had no gene match. This CDR3 spans 17 amino acids. Germline V lookup: CDR1 MNHEY, CDR2 SVGAGI. In nucleotides, the CDR3 is TGTGCCAGCAGTCACGACGTGAGAGGCAGGGGGCTTTCACCCCTCCACTTT. Amino acids: CASSHDVRGRGLSPLHF.